The subject of this entry is one T cell receptor beta chain. At least ten counts were recorded for this clonotype. Its antigen remains unidentified. No base qualities exist here, and no much larger clone lies one base off it. The data stem from a study of early T cells in non-severe SARS-CoV-2 infection (dated by TCRdb to about 2021). Some background on the complete study: Bulk RNA from unsorted whole blood was used for TCR sequencing, so alpha and beta chains could not be paired. Summary of the overall study and its limitations: VDJdb matching was skewed toward anti-spike CD8 responses and likely underestimated virus-specific expansions by missing private and CD4 specificities.

Set within a cohort of healthcare workers in London, UK, this nested case-control study involved weekly PCR testing of nasopharyngeal swabs along with blood sampling. Between 23 and 31 March 2020, the week of the UK lockdown, healthcare workers were enrolled and then followed up weekly for as long as 16 weeks. Trimming accounts for 0 bases at V and 7 bases at J, while the number of junction bases matched to no gene is 9. CDR1 is given as SGHDT and CDR2 as YYEEEE, both from the germline V gene. From cysteine to phenylalanine, the CDR3 is 15 amino acids long. Only the CDR3 DNA stays, 45 bases, in frame from base 1. Libraries were prepared through 5' RACE. Sequenced on a NextSeq 500. In the TCR library protocol, unique molecular identifiers were attached to individual cDNA molecules to correct for PCR bias and sequencing error. Sequencing covered both TCR alpha and beta chains, and within each sample the abundances of alpha and beta sequences were tightly co-correlated. The paper's data handling went like this. V gene, J gene and CDR3 annotation of TCR sequences was performed with Decombinator V4. Expanded TCRs were defined as changing significantly between any two time points under a Poisson model with p below 0.0001. TCR abundances were normalised to the total number of TCRs sequenced per sample and expressed as counts per million. MAIT TCRs were defined by TRAV1-2 paired with TRAJ12, TRAJ20 or TRAJ33, and iNKT TCRs by TRAV10 paired with TRAJ18. A search of VDJdb, accessed on 1 November 2021, was run for TCRs annotated to CMV, EBV and SARS-CoV-2, with TCRs annotated for multiple antigens excluded. TCRdb took the public reads, trimmed them with fastp at Q25, ran MiXCR for clone calling and kept in-frame beta chains. Rows are unified per CDR3 protein, each entry keeping the most common DNA and genes. TCRdb assigned the V and J calls; the authors' analysis was not used. The sample table records 60,000 to 75,000 distinct CDR3 sequences; over 3.5% of these occur just once. Together, the top ten hold 3% to 4% of the sample.

The origin of this receptor is an adult who was a healthcare worker with PCR-confirmed SARS-CoV-2 infection or an uninfected control (not recorded which). The donor label of this sample is uncertain. Specimen: whole blood, collected at baseline. Recombination connected TRBV5-6 to TRBJ2-7; the junction holds 8 bases that match TRBD1. The bases read TGTGCCAGCAGCTTGGTCCCCGGACAGGGAGGTGAGCAGTACTTC. Translated, it reads CASSLVPGQGGEQYF.